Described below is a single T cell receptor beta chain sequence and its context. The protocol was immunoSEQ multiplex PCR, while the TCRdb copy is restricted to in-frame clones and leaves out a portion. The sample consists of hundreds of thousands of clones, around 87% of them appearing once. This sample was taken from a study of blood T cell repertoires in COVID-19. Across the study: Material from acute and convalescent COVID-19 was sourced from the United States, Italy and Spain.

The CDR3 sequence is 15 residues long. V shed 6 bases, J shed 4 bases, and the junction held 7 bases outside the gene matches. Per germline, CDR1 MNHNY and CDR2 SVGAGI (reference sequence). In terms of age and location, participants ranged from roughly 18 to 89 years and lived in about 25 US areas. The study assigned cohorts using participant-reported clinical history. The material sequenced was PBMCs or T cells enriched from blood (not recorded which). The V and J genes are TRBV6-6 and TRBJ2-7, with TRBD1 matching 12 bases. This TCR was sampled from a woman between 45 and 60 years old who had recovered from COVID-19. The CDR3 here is CASRTGDRGRYEQYF. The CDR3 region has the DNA TGTGCCAGCAGAACGGGGGACAGGGGGCGATACGAGCAGTACTTC.